Below are 9 T cell receptor beta chains sequenced from a single sample in a study of Tregs in tolerant kidney transplant recipients. Using immunoSEQ multiplex PCR, the repertoire was profiled, and TCRdb retains in-frame clones only, with some absent. The table includes about 81,000 clones, 91% detected once. Mixed chimerism was transient after nonmyeloablative marrow transplants from related graft donors. The starting material was CD4+ T cells from blood (PBMCs), obtained 24 months after the transplant. Receptors originate from a human patient who received a combined kidney and bone marrow transplant. The graft donor may have given rise to some T cells.

This clone was counted once. This chain joins TRBV4-1 and TRBJ2-7; no clear D. The V gene's germline CDR1 is MGHRA and CDR2 YSYEKL. The CDR3 is 14 amino acids. Deletions cut 0 bases from V and 0 bases from J, with 6 bases between. CDR3: CASSQEAGSYEQYF. The CDR3 coding sequence is TGCGCCAGCAGCCAAGAGGCAGGCTCCTACGAGCAGTACTTC.

V and J are TRBV7-3 and TRBJ2-3; 7 bases match TRBD1. Germline trimming cut 5 bases from V and 3 bases from J; bases unmatched to any gene: 8. The CDR3 is 15 amino acids. The germline V gene encodes CDR1 SGHTA and CDR2 FQGTGA. CDR3 residues: CASSQQGPRTDTQYF. CDR3 in DNA: TGTGCCAGCAGCCAACAGGGGCCTAGGACAGATACGCAGTATTTT.

The chain recombines TRBV7-2 with TRBJ2-3, with D uncertain. Germline values: CDR1 SGHTA, CDR2 FQGNSA. The length of the CDR3 is 13 residues. V was shortened by 7 bases and J by 0 bases, with 8 bases between the two germline ends. Written as DNA, the CDR3 is TGTGCCAGCATGGCAACGAGCACAGATACGCAGTATTTT. Its translation is CASMATSTDTQYF.

The chain recombines TRBV11-2 with TRBJ2-6, with 7 bases identical to TRBD2. The CDR3 spans 16 residues. With V trimmed by 5 bases and J by 1 base, 5 bases remained unmatched. The germline CDR1 and CDR2 sequences are SGHAT and FQNNGV. In nucleotides, the CDR3 is TGTGCCAGCAGCCTCCGGCGGGAGTCTGGGGCCAACGTCCTGACTTTC. It yields the protein CASSLRRESGANVLTF.

The chain employs TRBV11-3 and TRBJ1-1, with 7 bases identical to TRBD1. Trimming at V came to 5 bases and at J to 4 bases, leaving 10 bases not matched to a gene. The CDR3 runs to 15 residues. Germline CDR1 reads SGHNT; CDR2 reads YENEEA. This CDR3 is CASSGLGQGGTEAFF. CDR3 in DNA: TGTGCCAGCAGCGGATTGGGGCAGGGGGGCACTGAAGCTTTCTTT.

The genes are TRBV10-3 and TRBJ1-2; D possibly corresponds to TRBD1 (5 bases). The V end lost 3 bases, the J end lost 4 bases, and 9 bases lay between the germline ends. CDR1 and CDR2 (germline): ENHRY, SYGVKD. The CDR3 spans 13 residues. The CDR3 is CAISDGGPYGYTF. CDR3 sequence (DNA): TGTGCCATCAGTGACGGGGGACCCTATGGCTACACCTTC.

This clone appeared a single time. This chain connects TRBV18 to TRBJ1-5; 8 bases match TRBD1. V shed 5 bases and J 5 bases; nucleotides not matched to a gene: 8. CDR1 KGHSH and CDR2 LQKENI come from the germline V gene. This CDR3 has 15 amino acids. This CDR3 reads CASSIGQGADQPQHF. Here the CDR3 DNA reads TGTGCCAGCTCAATCGGACAGGGTGCGGATCAGCCCCAGCATTTT.

The sample holds one count of this clone. The gene calls are TRBV30 and TRBJ2-7; 7 bases align to TRBD1. The CDR3 is 12 residues long. The V gene's germline CDR1 is GTSNPN and CDR2 SVGIG (reference sequence). J was trimmed by 2 bases and V by 3 bases; bases with no gene match: 1. The CDR3 nucleotides are TGTGCCTGGAGACAGGGGCCCTACGAGCAGTACTTC. It is translated as CAWRQGPYEQYF.

This clone was picked up one time. The chain couples TRBV2 to TRBJ2-5, with TRBD1 identical over 9 bases. Germline CDR1 is SNHLY and CDR2 is FYNNEI. There are 14 residues in the CDR3. V was clipped by 6 bases and J by 12 bases; unmatched bases: 14. As DNA, the CDR3 is TGTGCCAGCAGAACCAACCCGGGACAGGGTTTGGAGTACTTC. This encodes CASRTNPGQGLEYF.